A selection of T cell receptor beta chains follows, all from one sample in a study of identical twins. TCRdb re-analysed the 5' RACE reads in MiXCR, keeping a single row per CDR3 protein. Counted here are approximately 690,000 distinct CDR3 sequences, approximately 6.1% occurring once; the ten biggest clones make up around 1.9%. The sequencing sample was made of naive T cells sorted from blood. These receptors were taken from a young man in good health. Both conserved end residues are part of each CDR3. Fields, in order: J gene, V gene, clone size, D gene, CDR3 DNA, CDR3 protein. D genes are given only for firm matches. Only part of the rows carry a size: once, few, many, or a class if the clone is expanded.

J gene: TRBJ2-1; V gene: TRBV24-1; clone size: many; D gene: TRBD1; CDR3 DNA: TGTGCCACCAGTGTAAACAGGGGTGGTGAGCAGTTCTTC; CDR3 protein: CATSVNRGGEQFF
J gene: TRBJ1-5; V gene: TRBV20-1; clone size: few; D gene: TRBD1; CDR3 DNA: TGCAGTGCTAGCATCGTTTCAGGACAGGGGAGTCAGCCCCAGCATTTT; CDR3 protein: CSASIVSGQGSQPQHF
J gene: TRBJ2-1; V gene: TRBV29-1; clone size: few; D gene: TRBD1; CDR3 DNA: TGCAGCGCTTGGGACAGGCGAGGAGACGAGCAGTTCTTC; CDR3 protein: CSAWDRRGDEQFF
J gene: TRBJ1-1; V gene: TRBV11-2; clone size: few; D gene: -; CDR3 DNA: TGTGCCAGCAGCTTAAGCGAAACTGAAGCTTTCTTT; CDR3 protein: CASSLSETEAFF
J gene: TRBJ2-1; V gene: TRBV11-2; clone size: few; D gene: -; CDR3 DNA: TGTGCCAGCAGCCCTAATTGGAGTAACTCCTACAATGAGCAGTTCTTC; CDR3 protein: CASSPNWSNSYNEQFF
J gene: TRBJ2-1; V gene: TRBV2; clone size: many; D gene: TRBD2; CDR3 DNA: TGTGCCAGCAATCCTTCCACTAGCGGGGACTACAATGAGCAGTTCTTC; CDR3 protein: CASNPSTSGDYNEQFF
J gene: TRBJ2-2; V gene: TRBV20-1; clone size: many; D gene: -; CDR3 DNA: TGCAGTGCTAGACTAGCGTTTCGTGGCACCGGGGAGCTGTTTTTT; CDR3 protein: CSARLAFRGTGELFF
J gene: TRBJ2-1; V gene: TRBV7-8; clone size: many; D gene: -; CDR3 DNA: TGTGCCAGCAGCCAACGAGTGAATGAGCAGTTCTTC; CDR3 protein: CASSQRVNEQFF
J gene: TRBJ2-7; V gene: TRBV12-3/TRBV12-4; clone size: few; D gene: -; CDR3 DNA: TGTGCCAGCAGTTCCACAGGGTACCACGAGCAGTACTTC; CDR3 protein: CASSSTGYHEQYF
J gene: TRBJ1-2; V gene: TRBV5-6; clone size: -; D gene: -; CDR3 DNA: TGTGCCAGCAGCCACGACAGGGGCTACACCTTC; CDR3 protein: CASSHDRGYTF
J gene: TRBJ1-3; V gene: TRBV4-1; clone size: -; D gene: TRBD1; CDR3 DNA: TGCGCCAGCAGCCCCGGACAGGGAGGGAACTCTGGAAACACCATATATTTT; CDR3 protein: CASSPGQGGNSGNTIYF
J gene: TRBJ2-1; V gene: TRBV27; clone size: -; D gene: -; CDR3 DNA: TGTGCCAGCAGCTTAGGTCATCCTTCCTACAATGAGCAGTTCTTC; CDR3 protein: CASSLGHPSYNEQFF
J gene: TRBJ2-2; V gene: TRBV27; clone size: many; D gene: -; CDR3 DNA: TGTGCCAGCAGTCCCCAACCTTTCACCGGGGAGCTGTTTTTT; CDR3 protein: CASSPQPFTGELFF
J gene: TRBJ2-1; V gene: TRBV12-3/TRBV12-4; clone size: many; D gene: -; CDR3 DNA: TGTGCCAGCAGTTTAGGCAACATTTACGGTGAGCAGTTCTTC; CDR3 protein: CASSLGNIYGEQFF
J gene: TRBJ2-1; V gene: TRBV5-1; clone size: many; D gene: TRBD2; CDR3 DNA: TGTGCCAGCAGTTTAGGGTTAGCGGGAGTAGGGAATGAGCAGTTCTTC; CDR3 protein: CASSLGLAGVGNEQFF
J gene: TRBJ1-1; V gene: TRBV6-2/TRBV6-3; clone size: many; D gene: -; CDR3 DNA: TGTGCCAGCACCTCGGACACTGAAGCTTTCTTT; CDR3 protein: CASTSDTEAFF
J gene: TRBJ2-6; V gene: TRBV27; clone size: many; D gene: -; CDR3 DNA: TGTGCCAGCAGTTTATCGATCGGGTACTCTGGGGCCAACGTCCTGACTTTC; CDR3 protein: CASSLSIGYSGANVLTF